This TCR beta chain stems from a study of blood T cell repertoires in COVID-19. The data were produced by immunoSEQ multiplex PCR, yet TCRdb's version contains in-frame clones alone and is incomplete. This table holds 55,000 to 80,000 clones, 88% found once. J lost 3 bases, V lost 3 bases, and 7 bases had no gene match. CDR3 length: 16 amino acids. Germline lookup yields CDR1 SGHRS and CDR2 YFSETQ. The source of this sequence is a man aged 45 to 65 with acute or convalescent COVID-19. V and J are TRBV5-1 and TRBJ1-3; TRBD1 matches at 9 bases. The sample consisted of peripheral blood. In DNA form, the CDR3 reads TGCGCCAGCAGCTACCTAGGACAGGGGAGTGGAAACACCATATATTTT. Its protein is CASSYLGQGSGNTIYF.